One and the same sample provided the 3 T cell receptor beta chains below, sequenced in a study of blood T cell repertoires in COVID-19. The repertoire was sequenced with immunoSEQ multiplex PCR; TCRdb's copy has only in-frame clones and lacks some. The sample lists 300,000 to 400,000 clones; over 80% were seen once. The sequencing input was peripheral blood. These receptors all come from a woman aged 45-60 years with COVID-19, enrolled during active disease.

The chain is built from TRBV19 and TRBJ2-2, with D perhaps TRBD1 (6 bases). V gave up 4 bases and J gave up 0 bases, with 15 bases separating them. The CDR3 consists of 17 residues. CDR1 is LNHDA, CDR2 SQIVND, per germline (reference sequence). The CDR3 sequence: CASSRGGSVSNTGELFF. The DNA of the CDR3 is TGTGCCAGTAGTAGAGGGGGATCGGTCTCGAACACCGGGGAGCTGTTTTTT.

The gene calls are TRBV11-3 and TRBJ1-2, with TRBD1 matching over 7 bases. J gave up 4 bases and V 1 base, and 3 bases lay outside the gene matches. This CDR3 region has 14 residues. Germline V CDR1 and CDR2: SGHNT, YENEEA. The CDR3 nucleotides read TGTGCCAGCAGCTTAGGTGGACAGGCCTATGGCTACACCTTC. Amino acid sequence: CASSLGGQAYGYTF. Full variable domain (remainder filled in from reference TRBV11-3 and TRBJ1-2): EAGVVQSPRYKIIEKKQPVAFWCNPISGHNTLYWYLQNLGQGPELLIRYENEEAVDDSQLPKDRFSAERLKGVDSTLKIQPAELGDSAVYLCASSLGGQAYGYTFGSGTRLTVV.

The chain links TRBV5-1 to TRBJ1-1; TRBD1 matches 7 bases. CDR1 is SGHRS, CDR2 YFSETQ, per germline. The junction had 7 bases not matched to a gene; V was cut back by 3 bases and J by 5 bases. The CDR3 runs 14 residues. DNA for the CDR3: TGCGCCAGCAGCTCAAAAACAGGGGTGACTGAAGCTTTCTTT. It specifies CASSSKTGVTEAFF. The full variable domain, rest sourced from reference TRBV5-1 and TRBJ1-1, is KAGVTQTPRYLIKTRGQQVTLSCSPISGHRSVSWYQQTPGQGLQFLFEYFSETQRNKGNFPGRFSGRQFSNSRSEMNVSTLELGDSALYLCASSSKTGVTEAFFGQGTRLTVV.